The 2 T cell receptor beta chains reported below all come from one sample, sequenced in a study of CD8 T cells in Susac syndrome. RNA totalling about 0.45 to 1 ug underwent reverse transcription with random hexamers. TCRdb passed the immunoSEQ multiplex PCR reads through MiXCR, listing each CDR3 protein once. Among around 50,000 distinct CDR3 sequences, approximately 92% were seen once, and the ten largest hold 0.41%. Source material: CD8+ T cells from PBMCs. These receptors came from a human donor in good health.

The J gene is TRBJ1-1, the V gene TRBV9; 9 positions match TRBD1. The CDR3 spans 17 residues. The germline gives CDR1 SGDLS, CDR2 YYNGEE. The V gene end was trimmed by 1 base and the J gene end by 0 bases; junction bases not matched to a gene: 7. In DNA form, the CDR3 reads TGTGCCAGCAGCGTACTACAGGGGGCGGGCCTGAACACTGAAGCTTTCTTT. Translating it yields CASSVLQGAGLNTEAFF. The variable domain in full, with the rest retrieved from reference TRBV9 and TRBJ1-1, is DSGVTQTPKHLITATGQRVTLRCSPRSGDLSVYWYQQSLDQGLQFLIQYYNGEERAKGNILERFSAQQFPDLHSELNLSSLELGDSALYFCASSVLQGAGLNTEAFFGQGTRLTVV.

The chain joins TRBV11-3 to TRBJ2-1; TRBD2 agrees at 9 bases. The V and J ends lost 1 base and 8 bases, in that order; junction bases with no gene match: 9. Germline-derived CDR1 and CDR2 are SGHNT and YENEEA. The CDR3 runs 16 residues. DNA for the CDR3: TGTGCCAGCAGCTTAGTAGCGGGAGCTCATCTCGATGAGCAGTTCTTC. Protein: CASSLVAGAHLDEQFF.